Listed below are T cell receptor beta chains from one sample, sequenced in a study of cytomegalovirus exposure and HLA in healthy donors. Libraries were prepared by immunoSEQ multiplex PCR; TCRdb keeps only in-frame clonotypes and omits some of them. This sample yields about 74,000 clones, of which 85% to 95% are seen a single time; less than 2% belongs to the top ten. Sequenced input: PBMCs. These receptors were obtained from a man aged 18 to 29 in good health and CMV-seropositive. Each CDR3 is given with its conserved first and last residue. The D gene is left open where the match is weak. Size is stated for part of the rows, as once, few or many counts, or as a class when the clone is expanded.

cdr3_nt: TGCGCCAGCAGCCAAGCGTTTAGCGGTCCGAGTGAGCAGTTCTTC
cdr3_aa: CASSQAFSGPSEQFF
v_call: TRBV4-1
d_call: .
clone_size: .
j_call: TRBJ2-1

cdr3_nt: TGTGCCAGTAGTGTTCTGACTAGCGGGGAAGGGGAGCAGTTCTTC
cdr3_aa: CASSVLTSGEGEQFF
v_call: TRBV19
d_call: TRBD2
clone_size: .
j_call: TRBJ2-1

cdr3_nt: TGTGCCAGCAGTGAAGGGAGAGGGGAGGACACTGAAGCTTTCTTT
cdr3_aa: CASSEGRGEDTEAFF
v_call: TRBV2
d_call: .
clone_size: .
j_call: TRBJ1-1

cdr3_nt: TGTGCCAGCAGTTACTCGTCAGGGGCTAGACAGCCCCAGCATTTT
cdr3_aa: CASSYSSGARQPQHF
v_call: TRBV6-5
d_call: .
clone_size: .
j_call: TRBJ1-5

cdr3_nt: TGTGCCTGGAGTGCTTCAGTTACGAATGAAAAACTGTTTTTT
cdr3_aa: CAWSASVTNEKLFF
v_call: TRBV30
d_call: .
clone_size: .
j_call: TRBJ1-4

cdr3_nt: TGTGCCAGTCGCGTTGGGGGGGTCTATGGCTACACCTTC
cdr3_aa: CASRVGGVYGYTF
v_call: TRBV19
d_call: .
clone_size: few
j_call: TRBJ1-2

cdr3_nt: TGTGCCAGCAGTCGAGCCCCGACAGGGAGCTCCTACGAGCAGTACTTC
cdr3_aa: CASSRAPTGSSYEQYF
v_call: TRBV27
d_call: TRBD1
clone_size: .
j_call: TRBJ2-7

cdr3_nt: TGTGCCATTACCGCGACGGGGAACACTGAAGCTTTCTTT
cdr3_aa: CAITATGNTEAFF
v_call: TRBV10-3
d_call: .
clone_size: .
j_call: TRBJ1-1

cdr3_nt: TGTGCCAGCAGCGTAGAGGCAGGGGGCAAAGCTTTCTTT
cdr3_aa: CASSVEAGGKAFF
v_call: TRBV9
d_call: TRBD1
clone_size: .
j_call: TRBJ1-1

cdr3_nt: TGTGCCAGCAGTGTCGGCCCAACAGGGGGCAACACTGAAGCTTTCTTT
cdr3_aa: CASSVGPTGGNTEAFF
v_call: TRBV2
d_call: TRBD1
clone_size: .
j_call: TRBJ1-1

cdr3_nt: TGCGCCAGCAGCTTAAGAAGGGGAGAGACCCAGTACTTC
cdr3_aa: CASSLRRGETQYF
v_call: TRBV5-1
d_call: .
clone_size: .
j_call: TRBJ2-5

cdr3_nt: TGTGCCAGCAGGGACAGGGGAGGAACTAATGAAAAACTGTTTTTT
cdr3_aa: CASRDRGGTNEKLFF
v_call: TRBV27
d_call: TRBD1
clone_size: .
j_call: TRBJ1-4

cdr3_nt: TGTGCCAGCAGCAAGACTAGCGGGTATCAAAATACGCAGTATTTT
cdr3_aa: CASSKTSGYQNTQYF
v_call: TRBV11-1
d_call: TRBD2
clone_size: .
j_call: TRBJ2-3

cdr3_nt: TGTGCCAGCAACGCAGCGGGGGCCCGCTACGAGCAGTACTTC
cdr3_aa: CASNAAGARYEQYF
v_call: TRBV28
d_call: TRBD2
clone_size: few
j_call: TRBJ2-7

cdr3_nt: TGTGCCAGCAGCCGGACTAGCGGACGTGCCGGGGAGCTGTTTTTT
cdr3_aa: CASSRTSGRAGELFF
v_call: TRBV11-2
d_call: TRBD2
clone_size: few
j_call: TRBJ2-2

cdr3_nt: TGTGCCAGTGGTGGAGCGGGAGCTGAGTCCGGGGAGCTGTTTTTT
cdr3_aa: CASGGAGAESGELFF
v_call: TRBV2
d_call: TRBD2
clone_size: .
j_call: TRBJ2-2

cdr3_nt: TGTGCCTGGACGGGGGCAGATACGCAGTATTTT
cdr3_aa: CAWTGADTQYF
v_call: TRBV30
d_call: .
clone_size: .
j_call: TRBJ2-3

cdr3_nt: TGCGCCAGCAGCCCGGGAGCGGGAACACCCTACGAGCAGTACTTC
cdr3_aa: CASSPGAGTPYEQYF
v_call: TRBV4-1
d_call: TRBD2
clone_size: .
j_call: TRBJ2-7

cdr3_nt: TGTGCCAGCTCACCCCCGACAGGGGCGAACACCGGGGAGCTGTTTTTT
cdr3_aa: CASSPPTGANTGELFF
v_call: TRBV18
d_call: TRBD1
clone_size: .
j_call: TRBJ2-2

cdr3_nt: TGTGCCAGCAGCTTAGTATTCGGGAGCCGAGGCACCGGGGAGCTGTTTTTT
cdr3_aa: CASSLVFGSRGTGELFF
v_call: TRBV7-6
d_call: .
clone_size: .
j_call: TRBJ2-2

cdr3_nt: TGTGCCAGCAGCACCACTACTGAGGGTCAGCCCCAGCATTTT
cdr3_aa: CASSTTTEGQPQHF
v_call: TRBV9
d_call: .
clone_size: .
j_call: TRBJ1-5

cdr3_nt: TGTGCCAGCTCACCCGGACAGGGAAAGGGGAACACTGAAGCTTTCTTT
cdr3_aa: CASSPGQGKGNTEAFF
v_call: TRBV18
d_call: TRBD1
clone_size: .
j_call: TRBJ1-1

cdr3_nt: TGCGCCAGCAGCTTGGGGCAGGGGGCCGACGTGCAGTACTTC
cdr3_aa: CASSLGQGADVQYF
v_call: TRBV5-1
d_call: TRBD1
clone_size: .
j_call: TRBJ2-7

cdr3_nt: TGTGCCAGCAGCTCCGGAAAGGGGGTAATAGCCAGACCAGATACGCAGTATTTT
cdr3_aa: CASSSGKGVIARPDTQYF
v_call: TRBV7-9
d_call: .
clone_size: .
j_call: TRBJ2-3

cdr3_nt: TGTGCCAGCAGCCGGACTAGCGACCACAATGAGCAGTTCTTC
cdr3_aa: CASSRTSDHNEQFF
v_call: TRBV5-4
d_call: TRBD2
clone_size: .
j_call: TRBJ2-1

cdr3_nt: TGCGCCAGCAGCCAAATACAGAGCTACAATGAAAAACTGTTTTTT
cdr3_aa: CASSQIQSYNEKLFF
v_call: TRBV4-1
d_call: .
clone_size: .
j_call: TRBJ1-4

cdr3_nt: TGTGCAAACAGGGGTTCTGGAAACACCATATATTTT
cdr3_aa: CANRGSGNTIYF
v_call: TRBV16
d_call: TRBD1
clone_size: .
j_call: TRBJ1-3

cdr3_nt: TGTGCCAGCAGTCGACCACAGGGTACGGCCACCACGGACACTGAAGCTTTCTTT
cdr3_aa: CASSRPQGTATTDTEAFF
v_call: TRBV28
d_call: .
clone_size: .
j_call: TRBJ1-1

cdr3_nt: TGTGCCAGCAGCAGGGGGCAGGACTACAATGAGCAGTTCTTC
cdr3_aa: CASSRGQDYNEQFF
v_call: TRBV11-3
d_call: TRBD1
clone_size: once
j_call: TRBJ2-1

cdr3_nt: TGTGCCAGCAGTGAAAGGGGACAACTTTATAGCAATCAGCCCCAGCATTTT
cdr3_aa: CASSERGQLYSNQPQHF
v_call: TRBV2
d_call: .
clone_size: .
j_call: TRBJ1-5

cdr3_nt: TGTGCCAGCAGTCACACAGGCTACTACAATGAGCAGTTCTTC
cdr3_aa: CASSHTGYYNEQFF
v_call: TRBV6-4
d_call: .
clone_size: .
j_call: TRBJ2-1

cdr3_nt: TGTGCCAGCAGCTTAGGGCAGGGGCCGAACTACGAGCAGTACTTC
cdr3_aa: CASSLGQGPNYEQYF
v_call: TRBV11-2
d_call: .
clone_size: .
j_call: TRBJ2-7

cdr3_nt: TGTGCCAGCCGAAGGGGGCAGAACACCGGGGAGCTGTTTTTT
cdr3_aa: CASRRGQNTGELFF
v_call: TRBV6-6
d_call: TRBD1
clone_size: .
j_call: TRBJ2-2

cdr3_nt: TGTGCCACCCCGTTTGTTTACGAGCAGTACTTC
cdr3_aa: CATPFVYEQYF
v_call: TRBV19
d_call: .
clone_size: .
j_call: TRBJ2-7

cdr3_nt: TGCGCCAGCAGCGGTGGGGCTACACCCACGTACGAGCAGTACTTC
cdr3_aa: CASSGGATPTYEQYF
v_call: TRBV5-1
d_call: .
clone_size: .
j_call: TRBJ2-7

cdr3_nt: TGCGCCAGCAACGTGGGGAGCTCCTACAATGAGCAGTTCTTC
cdr3_aa: CASNVGSSYNEQFF
v_call: TRBV5-1
d_call: .
clone_size: .
j_call: TRBJ2-1

cdr3_nt: TGTGCCAGCAGTTTCCAGGGGCCTACCTACAATGAGCAGTTCTTC
cdr3_aa: CASSFQGPTYNEQFF
v_call: TRBV27
d_call: .
clone_size: .
j_call: TRBJ2-1

cdr3_nt: TGCGCCAGCAGGTCGGGAGCAGACGAGCAGTACTTC
cdr3_aa: CASRSGADEQYF
v_call: TRBV5-1
d_call: .
clone_size: .
j_call: TRBJ2-7